Listed below are T cell receptor beta chains from one sample, sequenced in a study of blood T cell repertoires in COVID-19. Data came from immunoSEQ multiplex PCR; TCRdb stores just in-frame clones and leaves some out. The top ten clones hold less than 3% of a sample with about 260,000 clones, 88% of them seen once. Sequenced input: PBMCs or T cells enriched from blood (not recorded which). These receptors were obtained from a woman in her 50s who had recovered from COVID-19. CDR3s include the opening cysteine and the closing phenylalanine or tryptophan. D genes are given only for firm matches. For some rows the clone size is stated as once, few or many, or as a class when expanded; others skip it.

v_gene,abundance,d_gene,j_gene,len,CDR3aa,CDR3nt
TRBV12-3/TRBV12-4,NA,TRBD1,TRBJ2-7,12,CASRMGQRLQYF,TGTGCCAGCAGAATGGGACAGAGGCTCCAGTACTTC
TRBV27,few,NA,TRBJ1-5,16,CASGPTGQYLNQPQHF,TGTGCCAGCGGGCCAACCGGACAGTATCTCAATCAGCCCCAGCATTTT
TRBV27,NA,TRBD1,TRBJ1-6,16,CASSPQGGHYNSPLHF,TGTGCCAGCAGTCCCCAGGGGGGACATTATAATTCACCCCTCCACTTT
TRBV7-3,NA,NA,TRBJ1-6,14,CASSLGTANSPLHF,TGTGCCAGCAGCTTGGGTACAGCCAATTCACCCCTCCACTTT
TRBV28,NA,TRBD2,TRBJ2-1,16,CASQPSAREGRNEQFF,TGTGCCAGCCAACCCTCCGCTCGGGAGGGCCGCAATGAGCAGTTCTTC
TRBV29-1,NA,NA,TRBJ1-2,12,CSVEQGSAGYTF,TGCAGCGTTGAACAGGGATCGGCTGGCTACACCTTC
TRBV2,NA,NA,TRBJ1-2,14,CASSEGALNYGYTF,TGTGCCAGCAGTGAGGGGGCGCTCAACTATGGCTACACCTTC
TRBV2,few,TRBD1,TRBJ1-2,16,CASSQPRTGFNYGYTF,TGTGCCAGCAGCCAACCAAGGACAGGCTTTAACTATGGCTACACCTTC
TRBV6-2/TRBV6-3,NA,NA,TRBJ2-3,16,CASSSRRAGRTDTQYF,TGTGCCAGCAGTTCGCGACGTGCTGGGAGGACAGATACGCAGTATTTT
TRBV27,NA,NA,TRBJ2-7,13,CASRRTGKYEQYF,TGTGCCAGCAGAAGAACAGGGAAGTACGAGCAGTACTTC
TRBV9,NA,TRBD2,TRBJ2-1,15,CASSVEPSGRNEQFF,TGTGCCAGCAGCGTAGAACCTAGCGGGAGAAATGAGCAGTTCTTC
TRBV29-1,few,TRBD1,TRBJ1-5,13,CSAHLGQGQPQHF,TGCAGCGCTCACCTGGGACAGGGACAGCCCCAGCATTTT
TRBV3-1/TRBV3-2,NA,NA,TRBJ2-2,17,CASSQASTPRNTGELFF,TGTGCCAGCAGCCAAGCGTCGACTCCACGGAACACCGGGGAGCTGTTTTTT
TRBV28,NA,NA,TRBJ1-2,13,CASSLQGREGYTF,TGTGCCAGCAGTTTACAGGGGCGAGAAGGCTACACCTTC
TRBV2,NA,NA,TRBJ1-1,12,CASRQGMAEAFF,TGTGCCAGCAGGCAGGGGATGGCTGAAGCTTTCTTT
TRBV28,NA,TRBD1,TRBJ1-1,13,CASSYNRQGGAFF,TGTGCCAGCAGTTATAACCGACAGGGGGGAGCTTTCTTT
TRBV28,NA,NA,TRBJ1-5,15,CASSSAGISNQPQHF,TGTGCCAGCAGCTCCGCGGGAATTAGCAATCAGCCCCAGCATTTT
TRBV3-1/TRBV3-2,NA,TRBD2,TRBJ2-1,16,CASSYGTSGRYNEQFF,TGTGCCAGCAGCTATGGGACTAGCGGGAGGTACAATGAGCAGTTCTTC
TRBV18,NA,TRBD1,TRBJ1-1,16,CASSLGQVGGGTEAFF,TGTGCCAGCTCACTCGGACAGGTCGGTGGGGGCACTGAAGCTTTCTTT
TRBV11-2,NA,TRBD1,TRBJ2-2,15,CASSSWTGIAGELFF,TGTGCCAGCAGCTCCTGGACAGGGATAGCCGGGGAGCTGTTTTTT
TRBV15,NA,NA,TRBJ1-5,15,CATSTRALSNQPQHF,TGTGCCACCAGCACCAGGGCATTAAGCAATCAGCCCCAGCATTTT
TRBV4-3,NA,NA,TRBJ1-1,18,CASSLTHFATQMNTEAFF,TGCGCCAGCAGCCTAACCCATTTTGCCACACAGATGAACACTGAAGCTTTCTTT
TRBV10-2,NA,TRBD1,TRBJ2-1,13,CASRDRSYNEQFF,TGCGCCAGCCGGGACAGGAGTTACAATGAGCAGTTCTTC
TRBV5-1,NA,NA,TRBJ2-7,15,CASSGDSASSYEQYF,TGCGCCAGCAGCGGAGACAGTGCCAGCTCCTACGAGCAGTACTTC
TRBV7-9,NA,NA,TRBJ2-1,19,CASSLRLASSNFTYNEQFF,TGTGCCAGCAGCTTGAGACTGGCGTCCTCAAACTTTACCTACAATGAGCAGTTCTTC
TRBV11-2,NA,NA,TRBJ2-7,14,CASSLSGGYYEQYF,TGTGCCAGCAGCTTAAGCGGCGGTTACTACGAGCAGTACTTC
TRBV27,NA,NA,TRBJ1-6,15,CASSLRGPLDSPLHF,TGTGCCAGCAGTCTCCGCGGGCCCCTGGATTCACCCCTCCACTTT
TRBV3-1/TRBV3-2,NA,NA,TRBJ1-4,17,CASSRLAGGIANEKLFF,TGTGCCAGCAGCCGGCTGGCGGGGGGCATAGCTAATGAAAAACTGTTTTTT
TRBV3-1/TRBV3-2,NA,TRBD1,TRBJ1-6,16,CASSRLPGTDNSPLHF,TGTGCCAGCAGCCGTCTTCCCGGGACAGATAATTCACCCCTCCACTTT
TRBV11-1,NA,NA,TRBJ1-4,13,CASSKGGNEKLFF,TGTGCCAGCAGCAAGGGGGGGAATGAAAAACTGTTTTTT
TRBV9,few,NA,TRBJ2-3,16,CASSVGVGERTDTQYF,TGTGCCAGCAGCGTAGGAGTCGGTGAACGCACAGATACGCAGTATTTT
TRBV5-5,NA,NA,TRBJ1-5,14,CASSLEYINQPQHF,TGTGCCAGCAGCTTGGAGTACATCAATCAGCCCCAGCATTTT
TRBV6-2/TRBV6-3,NA,NA,TRBJ2-7,15,CASSNRPGLAYEQYF,TGTGCCAGCAGCAACCGACCGGGACTCGCGTACGAGCAGTACTTC
TRBV6-5,NA,TRBD1,TRBJ1-1,15,CASSADRGANTEAFF,TGTGCCAGCAGCGCCGACAGGGGCGCAAACACTGAAGCTTTCTTT
TRBV9,NA,TRBD1,TRBJ2-3,17,CASSATWDRGGTDTQYF,TGTGCCAGCAGCGCTACCTGGGACAGGGGTGGGACAGATACGCAGTATTTT
TRBV5-1,NA,NA,TRBJ2-2,16,CASSLYAGMNTGELFF,TGCGCCAGCAGCTTGTATGCGGGGATGAACACCGGGGAGCTGTTTTTT
TRBV27,NA,NA,TRBJ2-1,12,CASSLSYNEQFF,TGTGCCAGCAGCCTCTCCTACAATGAGCAGTTCTTC
TRBV7-9,NA,NA,TRBJ1-1,15,CASSLPGQPNTEAFF,TGTGCCAGCAGTTTACCTGGACAGCCGAACACTGAAGCTTTCTTT
TRBV7-2,NA,TRBD1,TRBJ1-5,15,CASSLETGGNQPQHF,TGTGCCAGCAGCTTAGAGACAGGGGGCAATCAGCCCCAGCATTTT
TRBV28,NA,NA,TRBJ2-7,13,CASSLTGPYEQYF,TGTGCCAGCAGTTTGACAGGTCCCTACGAGCAGTACTTC
TRBV6-5,NA,NA,TRBJ1-5,15,CASRAFPTPNQPQHF,TGTGCCAGCAGGGCGTTTCCGACTCCCAATCAGCCCCAGCATTTT
TRBV5-8,NA,TRBD2,TRBJ2-3,17,CASSTGTSGIPADTQYF,TGTGCCAGCAGCACAGGGACTAGCGGGATTCCGGCGGATACGCAGTATTTT
TRBV11-2,NA,NA,TRBJ2-3,14,CASSLVPSTDTQYF,TGTGCCAGCAGCTTAGTTCCTAGCACAGATACGCAGTATTTT
TRBV7-2,NA,TRBD1,TRBJ2-7,15,CASSRGGSGSYEQYF,TGTGCCAGCAGTCGAGGGGGCTCGGGGTCCTACGAGCAGTACTTC